The rows below give T cell receptor beta chains drawn from one sample of a study of T-cell memory formation after mild COVID-19. TCRdb re-called the 5' RACE reads with MiXCR, one entry per CDR3 protein. The data hold 360,000 or so distinct CDR3 sequences, with over 25% observed a single time. The specimen was PBMCs or a T cell subset sorted from them (not recorded which). The receptors were gathered from an adult woman who had mild COVID-19 (a few samples of this study predate the infection). Cell type and time point are not known. Each CDR3 is given with its conserved first and last residue. The order of the fields is J gene, V gene, D gene, clone size, CDR3 DNA, CDR3 protein. The D gene is left open where the match is weak. Clone size appears in some rows only: once, few, many, or a class for an expanded clone.

>TRBJ1-2|TRBV6-5|.|.
TGTGCCAGCAGCACAACTAACTATGGCTACACCTTC
CASSTTNYGYTF
>TRBJ2-7|TRBV12-3/TRBV12-4|.|many
TGTGCCAGCAGTTTCTCTTCAGGTTACGAGCAGTACTTC
CASSFSSGYEQYF
>TRBJ1-2|TRBV5-4|.|.
TGTGCCAGCAGCTTCGGAGTTGGCTACACCTTC
CASSFGVGYTF
>TRBJ2-7|TRBV28|TRBD1|.
TGTGCCAGCAGTTCCAGCCGACAGGGCTCCTACGAGCAGTACTTC
CASSSSRQGSYEQYF
>TRBJ1-6|TRBV9|.|few
TGTGCCAGCAGCGTAGGGGTGCCGGGCGATTCACCCCTCCACTTT
CASSVGVPGDSPLHF
>TRBJ1-5|TRBV20-1|TRBD1|few
TGCAGTGCTGAAGGGGGCGCGGGGCGTCAGCCCCAGCATTTT
CSAEGGAGRQPQHF
>TRBJ2-1|TRBV27|TRBD2|.
TGTGCCAGCAGGCTAGCGGGAGGGGGACGGGAGCAGTTCTTC
CASRLAGGGREQFF
>TRBJ1-1|TRBV29-1|.|.
TGCAGCGTTGAAGGGGAAAACACTGAAGCTTTCTTT
CSVEGENTEAFF
>TRBJ2-7|TRBV5-1|.|.
TGCGCCAGCAGCTTGTGGGGGAGCAGCTCCTACGAGCAGTACTTC
CASSLWGSSSYEQYF
>TRBJ2-7|TRBV5-6|.|.
TGTGCCAGCAGCTTTGGTTGGCACGAGCAGTACTTC
CASSFGWHEQYF